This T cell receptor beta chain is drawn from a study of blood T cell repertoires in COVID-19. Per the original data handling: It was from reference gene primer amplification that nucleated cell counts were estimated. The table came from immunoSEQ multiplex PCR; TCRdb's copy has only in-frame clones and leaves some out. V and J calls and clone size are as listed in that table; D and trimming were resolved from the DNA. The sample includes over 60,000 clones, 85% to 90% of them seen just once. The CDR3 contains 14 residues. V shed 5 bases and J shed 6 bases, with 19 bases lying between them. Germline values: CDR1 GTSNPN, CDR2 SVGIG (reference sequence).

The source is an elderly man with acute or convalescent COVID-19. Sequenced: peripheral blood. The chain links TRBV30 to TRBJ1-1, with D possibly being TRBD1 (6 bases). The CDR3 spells CAWAMGATEAEAFF. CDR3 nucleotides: TGTGCCTGGGCAATGGGGGCCACGGAAGCTGAAGCTTTCTTT.